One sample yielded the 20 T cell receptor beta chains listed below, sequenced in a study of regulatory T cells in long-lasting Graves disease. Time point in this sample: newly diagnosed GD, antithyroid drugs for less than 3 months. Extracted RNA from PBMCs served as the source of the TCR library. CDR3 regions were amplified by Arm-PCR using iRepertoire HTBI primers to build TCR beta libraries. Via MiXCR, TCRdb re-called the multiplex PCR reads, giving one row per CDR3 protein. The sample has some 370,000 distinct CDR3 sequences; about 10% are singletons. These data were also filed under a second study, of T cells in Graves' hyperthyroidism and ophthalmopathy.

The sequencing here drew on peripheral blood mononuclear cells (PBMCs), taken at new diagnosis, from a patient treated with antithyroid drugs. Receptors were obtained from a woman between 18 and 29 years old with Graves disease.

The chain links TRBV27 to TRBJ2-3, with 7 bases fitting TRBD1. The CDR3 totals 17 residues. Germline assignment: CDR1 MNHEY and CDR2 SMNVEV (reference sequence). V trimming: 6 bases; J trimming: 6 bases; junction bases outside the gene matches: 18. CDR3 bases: TGTGCCAGCAGCTGGGGGACAGTTTCAGGGTATTCGGATACGCAGTATTTT. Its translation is CASSWGTVSGYSDTQYF.

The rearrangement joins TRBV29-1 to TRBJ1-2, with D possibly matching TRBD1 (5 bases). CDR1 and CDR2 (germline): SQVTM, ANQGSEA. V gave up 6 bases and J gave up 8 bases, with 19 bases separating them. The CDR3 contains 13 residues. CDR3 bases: TGCAGCGTGCGTCCATGGGGGGGGGACGGCTACACCTTC. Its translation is CSVRPWGGDGYTF.

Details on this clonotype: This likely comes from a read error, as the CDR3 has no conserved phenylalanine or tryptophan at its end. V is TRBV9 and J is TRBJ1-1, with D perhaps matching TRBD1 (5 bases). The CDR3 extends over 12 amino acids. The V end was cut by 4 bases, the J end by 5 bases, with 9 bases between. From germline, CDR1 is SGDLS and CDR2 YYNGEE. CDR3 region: CASSSGVTEAFL. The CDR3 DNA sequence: TGTGCCAGCAGCTCGGGGGTGACTGAAGCTTTCCTT.

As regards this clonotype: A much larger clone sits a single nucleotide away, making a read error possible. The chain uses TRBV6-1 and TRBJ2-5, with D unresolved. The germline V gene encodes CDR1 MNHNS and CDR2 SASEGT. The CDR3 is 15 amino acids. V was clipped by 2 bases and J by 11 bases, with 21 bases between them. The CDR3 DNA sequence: TGTGCCAGCAGTGAAATGGCAGCCACATCCAATGAGCAGTACTTC. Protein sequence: CASSEMAATSNEQYF.

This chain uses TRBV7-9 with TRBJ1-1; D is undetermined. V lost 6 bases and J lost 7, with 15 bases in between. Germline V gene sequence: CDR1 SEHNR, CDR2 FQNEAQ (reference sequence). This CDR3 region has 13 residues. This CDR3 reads CASSDLRPDEAFF. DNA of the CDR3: TGTGCCAGCAGTGACCTGAGACCCGATGAAGCTTTCTTT.

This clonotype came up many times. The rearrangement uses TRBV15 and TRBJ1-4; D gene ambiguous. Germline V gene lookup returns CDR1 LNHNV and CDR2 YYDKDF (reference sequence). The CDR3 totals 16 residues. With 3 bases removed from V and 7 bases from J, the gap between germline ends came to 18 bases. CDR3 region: CATSRPAGPRGEKLFF. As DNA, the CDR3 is TGTGCCACCAGCAGGCCCGCCGGGCCTCGGGGTGAAAAACTGTTTTTT.

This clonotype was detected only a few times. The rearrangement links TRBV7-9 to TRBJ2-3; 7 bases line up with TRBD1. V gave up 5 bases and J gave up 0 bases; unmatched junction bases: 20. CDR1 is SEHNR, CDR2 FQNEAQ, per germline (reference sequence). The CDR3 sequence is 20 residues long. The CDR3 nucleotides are TGTGCCAGCAGCGAACACCGAAAGACAGGGACGTTTAGTAGCACAGATACGCAGTATTTT. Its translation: CASSEHRKTGTFSSTDTQYF.

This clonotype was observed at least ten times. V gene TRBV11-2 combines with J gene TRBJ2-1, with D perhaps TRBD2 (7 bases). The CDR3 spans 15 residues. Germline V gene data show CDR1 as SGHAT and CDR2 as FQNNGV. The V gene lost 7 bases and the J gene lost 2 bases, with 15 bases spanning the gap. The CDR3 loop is CASTLWGGPYNEQFF. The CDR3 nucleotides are TGTGCCAGCACACTTTGGGGGGGCCCCTACAATGAGCAGTTCTTC.

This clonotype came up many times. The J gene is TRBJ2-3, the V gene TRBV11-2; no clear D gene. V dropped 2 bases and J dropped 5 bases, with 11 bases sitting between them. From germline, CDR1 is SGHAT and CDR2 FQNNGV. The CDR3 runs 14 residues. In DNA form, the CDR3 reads TGTGCCAGCAGCTTACAAATCGTAGAAGATACGCAGTATTTT. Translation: CASSLQIVEDTQYF.

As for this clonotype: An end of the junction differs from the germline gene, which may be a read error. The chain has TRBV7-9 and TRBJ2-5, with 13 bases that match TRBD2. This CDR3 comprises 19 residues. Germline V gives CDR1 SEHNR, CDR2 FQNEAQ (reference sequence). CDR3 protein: CASSQKTGLAGPRGETQYF. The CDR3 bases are TGCGCCAGCAGCCAAAAAACGGGACTAGCGGGGCCTCGGGGAGAGACCCAGTACTTC.

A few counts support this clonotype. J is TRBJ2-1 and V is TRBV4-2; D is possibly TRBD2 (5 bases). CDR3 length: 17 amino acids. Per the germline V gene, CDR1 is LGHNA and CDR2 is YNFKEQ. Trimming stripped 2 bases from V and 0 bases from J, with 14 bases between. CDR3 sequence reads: CASSQTNQAVSYNEQFF. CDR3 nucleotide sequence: TGTGCCAGCAGCCAAACTAACCAAGCGGTCTCCTACAATGAGCAGTTCTTC.

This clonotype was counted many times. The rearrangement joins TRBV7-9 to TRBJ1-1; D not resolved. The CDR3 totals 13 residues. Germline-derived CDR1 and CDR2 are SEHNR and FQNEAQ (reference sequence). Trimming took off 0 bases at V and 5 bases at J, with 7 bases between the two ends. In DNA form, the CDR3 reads TGTGCCAGCAGCTTAGCCTTGGGGACTGAAGCTTTCTTT. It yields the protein CASSLALGTEAFF. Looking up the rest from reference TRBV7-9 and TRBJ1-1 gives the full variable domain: DTGVSQNPRHKITKRGQNVTFRCDPISEHNRLYWYRQTLGQGPEFLTYFQNEAQLEKSRLLSDRFSAERPKGSFSTLEIQRTEQGDSAMYLCASSLALGTEAFFGQGTRLTVV.

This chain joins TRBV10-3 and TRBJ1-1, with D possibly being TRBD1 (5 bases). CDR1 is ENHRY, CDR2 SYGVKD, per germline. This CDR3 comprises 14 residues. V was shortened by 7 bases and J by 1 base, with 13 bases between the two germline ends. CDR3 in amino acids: CAIKGRDGNTEAFF. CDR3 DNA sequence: TGTGCCATCAAGGGCAGGGACGGGAACACTGAAGCTTTCTTT.

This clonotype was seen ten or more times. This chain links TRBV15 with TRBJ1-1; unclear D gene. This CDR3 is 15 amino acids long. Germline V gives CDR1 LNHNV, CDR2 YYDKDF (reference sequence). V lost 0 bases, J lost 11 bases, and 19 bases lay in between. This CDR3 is CATSREQPFYNRAFF. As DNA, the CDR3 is TGTGCCACCAGCAGAGAGCAGCCCTTTTACAATAGGGCTTTCTTT.

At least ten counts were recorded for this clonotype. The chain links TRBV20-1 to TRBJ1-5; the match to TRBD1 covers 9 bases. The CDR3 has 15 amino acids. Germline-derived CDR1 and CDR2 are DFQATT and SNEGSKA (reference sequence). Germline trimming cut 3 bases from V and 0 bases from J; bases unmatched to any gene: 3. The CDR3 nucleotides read TGCAGTGCTAGGGGGGGACAGGGTAGCAATCAGCCCCAGCATTTT. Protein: CSARGGQGSNQPQHF.

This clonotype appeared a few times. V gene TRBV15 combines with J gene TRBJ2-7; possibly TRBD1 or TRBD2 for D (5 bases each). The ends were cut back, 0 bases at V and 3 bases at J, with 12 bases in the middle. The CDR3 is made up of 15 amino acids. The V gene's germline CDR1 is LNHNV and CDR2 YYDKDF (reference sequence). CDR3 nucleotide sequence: TGTGCCACCAGCAGAGATGAGGGACCATTCTACGAGCAGTACTTC. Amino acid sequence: CATSRDEGPFYEQYF.

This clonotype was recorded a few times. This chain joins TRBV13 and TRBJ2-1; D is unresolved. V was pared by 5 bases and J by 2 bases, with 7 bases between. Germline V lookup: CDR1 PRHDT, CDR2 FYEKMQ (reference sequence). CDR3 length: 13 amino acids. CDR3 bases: TGTGCCAGCAGCCATCGGACCTACAATGAGCAGTTCTTC. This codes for CASSHRTYNEQFF.

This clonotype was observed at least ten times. In DNA, the CDR3 is TGTGCCACCAGTGATTTGCGGGGAGCGTCCAATGAGCAGTTCTTC. It encodes CATSDLRGASNEQFF. V usage is TRBV24-1 and J usage is TRBJ2-1, with D possibly being TRBD2 (5 bases). The CDR3 totals 15 residues. Germline lookup yields CDR1 KGHDR and CDR2 SFDVKD. Trimming pared 0 bases from V and 6 bases from J, leaving 11 bases between.

This chain's CDR3 is CASSSGTFKYEQYV. The DNA for the CDR3 is TGTGCCAGCAGCTCAGGGACTTTCAAATACGAGCAGTACGTC. V gene TRBV7-2 combines with J gene TRBJ2-7; D may be TRBD2 (6 bases). The CDR3 spans 14 residues. Per the germline V gene, CDR1 is SGHTA and CDR2 is FQGNSA. V was cut by 4 bases and J by 4 bases, with 14 bases left in between.

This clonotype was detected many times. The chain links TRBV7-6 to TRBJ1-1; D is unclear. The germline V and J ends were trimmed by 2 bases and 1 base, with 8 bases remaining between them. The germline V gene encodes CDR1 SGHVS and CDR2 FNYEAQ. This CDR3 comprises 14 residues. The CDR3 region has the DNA TGTGCCAGCAGCTTACTCGACGGGAACACTGAAGCTTTCTTT. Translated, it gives CASSLLDGNTEAFF.